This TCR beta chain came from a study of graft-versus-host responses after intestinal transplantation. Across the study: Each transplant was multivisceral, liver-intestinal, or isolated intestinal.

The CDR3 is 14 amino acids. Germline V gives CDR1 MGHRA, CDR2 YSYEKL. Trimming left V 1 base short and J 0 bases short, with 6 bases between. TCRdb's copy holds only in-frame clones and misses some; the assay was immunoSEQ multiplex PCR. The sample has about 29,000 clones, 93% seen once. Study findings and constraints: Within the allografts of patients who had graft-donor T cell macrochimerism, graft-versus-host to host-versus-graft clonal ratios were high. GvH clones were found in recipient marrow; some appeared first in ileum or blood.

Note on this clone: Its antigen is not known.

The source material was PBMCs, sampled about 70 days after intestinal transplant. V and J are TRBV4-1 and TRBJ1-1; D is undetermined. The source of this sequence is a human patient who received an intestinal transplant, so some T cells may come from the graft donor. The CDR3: CASSQGVMNTEAFF. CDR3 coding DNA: TGCGCCAGCAGCCAAGGAGTTATGAACACTGAAGCTTTCTTT.